Listed below are T cell receptor beta chains from one sample, sequenced in a study of T cell repertoires in cytomegalovirus infection. For these receptors, no antigen is known. TCRdb passed the reads through MiXCR, listing each CDR3 protein once. The profile shows approximately 110,000 distinct CDR3 sequences, about 30% of them singletons. The specimen was CD8+ T cells from cultured PBMCs, collected from culture after CMV antigen stimulation. All receptors derive from a human donor in good health (CMV status not recorded). Some clones in this sample may be carry-over from other donors' samples. Both conserved end residues are part of each CDR3. The order of the fields is J gene, V gene, clone size, D gene, CDR3 DNA, CDR3 protein. D genes are given only for firm matches. Not all rows give a size; the values are once, few, many and, for expanded clones, a class.

TRBJ2-7,TRBV28,many,TRBD1,TGTGCCAGCAGTTTCGGTACAGGGGGGCTCTCCTACGAGCAGTACTTC,CASSFGTGGLSYEQYF
TRBJ1-2,TRBV19,.,.,TGTGCCAGTTTCGACCTGGGGGGCTACACCTTC,CASFDLGGYTF
TRBJ2-5,TRBV2,few,TRBD2,TGTGCCAGCACCGGTTTGGCGGGGGGGGAGACCCAGTACTTC,CASTGLAGGETQYF
TRBJ1-1,TRBV7-8,many,.,TGTGCCAGCAGCCCAGCAGCCCCGGGGGGAGAAGCTTTCTTT,CASSPAAPGGEAFF
TRBJ2-7,TRBV7-9,.,.,TGTGCCAGCAGCTTAAGTGGGGCCGAGCAGTACTTC,CASSLSGAEQYF
TRBJ2-7,TRBV7-9,few,.,TGTGCCAGCAGCTTAGGATTCTCTGCACTATACGAGCAGTACTTC,CASSLGFSALYEQYF
TRBJ2-3,TRBV6-1,.,TRBD2,TGTGCCAGCAGTTACCCCATGGGACTAGCGGGGGCCTCTAGCACAGATACGCAGTATTTT,CASSYPMGLAGASSTDTQYF
TRBJ2-2,TRBV5-4,few,TRBD1,TGTGCCAGCAGCTTGGCGGGACAGGGAGGCACCGGGGAGCTGTTTTTT,CASSLAGQGGTGELFF
TRBJ2-7,TRBV7-9,.,.,TGTGCCAGCAGCTTTACCTGGGGCGAGCAGTACTTC,CASSFTWGEQYF
TRBJ2-5,TRBV7-9,.,.,TGTGCCAGCAGCTCTATGACAGGGAGGTCCAAGACCCAGTACTTC,CASSSMTGRSKTQYF
TRBJ2-1,TRBV27,.,TRBD2,TGTGCCAGCAGTTCTTGGGCGGGGGGGTCCTACAATGAGCAGTTCTTC,CASSSWAGGSYNEQFF
TRBJ2-1,TRBV7-9,few,.,TGTGCCAGCAGCTTAGTCGGGGCTGAGAATGAGCAGTTCTTC,CASSLVGAENEQFF
TRBJ2-5,TRBV6-2/TRBV6-3,.,.,TGTGCCACTCACTCGGGACACCCGGCGGAGACCCAGTACTTC,CATHSGHPAETQYF
TRBJ1-1,TRBV10-3,few,.,TGTGCCATCAGTGAGTCCACAGCAGGACAGAACACTGAAGCTTTCTTT,CAISESTAGQNTEAFF
TRBJ1-5,TRBV28,.,TRBD1,TGTGCCAGCAGTTACGGGACAGGTGAAGGGCCCCAGCATTTT,CASSYGTGEGPQHF
TRBJ2-5,TRBV4-2,.,.,TGTGCCAGCAGCCAAGAAGGGGGAGCTGCACAAGAGACCCAGTACTTC,CASSQEGGAAQETQYF
TRBJ2-2,TRBV19,few,TRBD1,TGTGCCAGTAGTATAGGGGGACAGGGGAACACCGGGGAGCTGTTTTTT,CASSIGGQGNTGELFF
TRBJ1-6,TRBV28,.,.,TGTGCCAGTCGAGGGGACTCCTATAATTCACCCCTCCACTTT,CASRGDSYNSPLHF
TRBJ2-5,TRBV5-4,.,.,TGTGCCAGCAGCCCCTCTAGGGGGGGTAGTTCAGAGACCCAGAACTTC,CASSPSRGGSSETQNF